This is a list of T cell receptor beta chains from one sample in a study of CD8+CD57+ T cells in acquired aplastic anemia. TCRdb itself ran the reads through MiXCR, one entry per CDR3 protein. The data contain hundreds of thousands of distinct CDR3 sequences, about 70% of them seen just once; the ten biggest clones take up 4%. Sample: sorted CD4+, CD8+, or CD8+CD57+ T cells (not recorded which) from PBMCs. All receptors come from a human donor in good health, serving as a control. The CDR3 runs from the conserved cysteine through the conserved F or W. The D gene is left open where the match is weak. Part of the rows lack a size; the others show once, few, many or a class for expanded clones.

once	.	TRBV5-1	TRBJ2-2	CASSLGRGKNTGELFF	TGCGCCAGCAGCTTGGGAAGGGGGAAAAACACCGGGGAGCTGTTTTTT
.	.	TRBV7-2	TRBJ1-6	CASSISVYNSRLHF	TGTGCCAGCAGCATCAGCGTCTATAATTCTCGCCTCCACTTT
many	.	TRBV6-2/TRBV6-3	TRBJ1-2	CAASGQLYGYTF	TGTGCAGCCAGCGGGCAGCTCTATGGCTACACCTTC
many	TRBD1	TRBV9	TRBJ1-6	CASSRGGSGSPLHF	TGTGCCAGCAGCCGAGGGGGCAGTGGCTCACCCCTCCACTTT
.	.	TRBV5-1	TRBJ2-6	CASSPHRERSGANVLTF	TGCGCCAGCAGCCCCCACCGGGAACGGTCTGGGGCCAACGTCCTGACTTTC
.	.	TRBV12-5	TRBJ2-2	CASSPRDDTGELFF	TGTGCTAGTAGTCCCCGCGACGACACCGGGGAGCTGTTTTTT
many	.	TRBV24-1	TRBJ1-4	CATSDPQSSEKLFF	TGTGCCACCAGTGATCCCCAAAGCAGTGAAAAACTGTTTTTT
.	.	TRBV20-1	TRBJ2-7	CSARWVDEQYF	TGCAGTGCTAGGTGGGTGGACGAGCAGTACTTC
.	TRBD2	TRBV7-3	TRBJ2-7	CASSLELADYEQCF	TGTGCCAGCAGCTTAGAGCTAGCGGACTACGAGCAGTGCTTC
.	.	TRBV5-1	TRBJ1-4	CASSHARGNKKLFF	TGCGCCAGCAGCCACGCGCGGGGGAATAAAAAACTGTTTTTT
.	.	TRBV11-3	TRBJ1-1	CASTGTEKAFF	TGTGCCAGCACCGGGACCGAAAAAGCTTTCTTT
few	.	TRBV5-1	TRBJ2-2	CASSRQGGMTGELFF	TGTGCCAGCAGCCGGCAGGGGGGGATGACCGGGGAGCTGTTTTTT
.	.	TRBV9	TRBJ2-1	CASRVDHYGYTFEQFF	.
.	.	TRBV2	TRBJ1-5	CASSEDIRGYGHTF	TGTGCCAGCAGTGAAGACATAAGAGGCTATGGCCACACCTTT
.	.	TRBV6-4	TRBJ1-2	CASSRGSGYGYTF	TGTGCCAGCAGCCGGGGCTCTGGCTATGGCTACACCTTC
.	TRBD2	TRBV10-3	TRBJ2-3	CAISESSGVADTQYF	TGTGCCATCAGTGAGTCAAGCGGGGTGGCAGATACGCAGTATTTT
.	.	TRBV9	TRBJ2-5	CASSVRTMETQYF	TGTGCCAGCAGCGTTAGGACGATGGAGACCCAGTACTTC
.	.	TRBV7-2	TRBJ2-5	CASSLAGRHTETQYF	TGTGCCAGCAGCTTAGCGGGACGGCACACAGAGACCCAGTACTTC
.	TRBD2	TRBV2	TRBJ2-1	CASSVGLAGNNEQFF	TGTGCCAGCAGCGTAGGACTAGCGGGAAACAATGAGCAGTTCTTC
many	TRBD1	TRBV9	TRBJ2-7	CASSVGDRVYEQYF	TGTGCCAGCAGCGTAGGGGACAGGGTCTACGAGCAGTACTTC
.	.	TRBV7-3	TRBJ1-2	CASTGADLYEEYFF	TGTGCCAGTACCGGGGCAGACTTGTACGAGGAGTACTTCTTC
.	.	TRBV11-1	TRBJ2-2	CASSLERSKVYTGELFF	TGTGCCAGCAGCTTAGAGCGGTCTAAGGTGTACACCGGGGAGCTGTTTTTT
.	.	TRBV9	TRBJ1-1	CASSVAGWDTEAFF	TGTGCCAGCAGCGTAGCTGGGTGGGACACTGAAGCTTTCTTT
many	TRBD2	TRBV6-6	TRBJ2-3	CASSLRAGASTDTQYF	TGTGCCAGCAGTTTGCGAGCGGGGGCTAGCACAGATACGCAGTATTTT
many	.	TRBV19	TRBJ1-1	CASSVDWPTEAFF	TGTGCCAGTAGTGTCGATTGGCCCACTGAAGCTTTCTTT
many	TRBD1	TRBV11-2	TRBJ1-2	CASSRTGRNYGYTF	TGTGCCAGCAGTCGGACAGGGAGGAACTATGGCTACACCTTC